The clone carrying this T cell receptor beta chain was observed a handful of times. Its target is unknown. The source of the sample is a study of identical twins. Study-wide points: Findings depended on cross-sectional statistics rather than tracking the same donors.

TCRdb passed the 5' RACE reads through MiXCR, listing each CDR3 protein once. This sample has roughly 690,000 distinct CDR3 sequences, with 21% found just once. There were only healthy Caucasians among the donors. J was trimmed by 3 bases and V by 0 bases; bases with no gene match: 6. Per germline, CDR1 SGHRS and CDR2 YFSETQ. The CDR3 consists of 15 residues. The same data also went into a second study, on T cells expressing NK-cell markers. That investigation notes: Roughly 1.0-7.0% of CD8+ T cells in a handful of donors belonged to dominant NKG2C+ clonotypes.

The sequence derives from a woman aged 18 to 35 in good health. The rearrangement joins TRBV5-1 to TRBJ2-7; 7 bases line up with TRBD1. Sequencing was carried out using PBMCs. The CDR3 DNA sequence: TGCGCCAGCAGCTTGGAGGGACAGAGACTCTACGAGCAGTACTTC. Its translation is CASSLEGQRLYEQYF.